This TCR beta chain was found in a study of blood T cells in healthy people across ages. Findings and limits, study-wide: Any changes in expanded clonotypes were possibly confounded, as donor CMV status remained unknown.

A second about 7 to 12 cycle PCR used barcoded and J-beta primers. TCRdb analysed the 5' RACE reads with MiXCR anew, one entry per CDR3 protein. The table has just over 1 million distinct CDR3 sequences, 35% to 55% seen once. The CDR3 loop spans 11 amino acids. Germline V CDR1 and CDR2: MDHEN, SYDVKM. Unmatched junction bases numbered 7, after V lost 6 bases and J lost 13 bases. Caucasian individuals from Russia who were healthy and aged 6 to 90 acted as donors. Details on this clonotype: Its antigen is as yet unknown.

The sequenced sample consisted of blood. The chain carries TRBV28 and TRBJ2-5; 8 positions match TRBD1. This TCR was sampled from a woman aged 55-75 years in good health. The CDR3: CASSPGRGRYF. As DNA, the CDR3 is TGTGCCAGCAGCCCGGGCAGGGGGCGGTACTTC.